The clone carrying this T cell receptor (beta chain) was detected ten times or more. As yet, its antigen is unknown. Trimming stripped 4 bases from V and 1 base from J, with 15 bases between. CDR3 length equals 16 residues. Germline V gene lookup returns CDR1 SGHRS and CDR2 YFSETQ. The sample originates from a study of CD8 T cells in ankylosing spondylitis. For TCR beta, libraries came from quantitative 5'-RACE with molecular barcodes. TCRdb reanalysed the 5' RACE reads using MiXCR and keeps one entry per CDR3 protein. The profile shows under 300,000 distinct CDR3 sequences, approximately 10% of them singletons. Study-level points and caveats: Several highly homologous variants formed a TCR beta motif that appeared characteristic of ankylosing spondylitis blood. There were earlier reports of some motif variants in reactive arthritis synovial fluid and blood.

The TCR was taken from a male donor with ankylosing spondylitis or in good health (not recorded which). Sample: blood, either unsorted or a sorted T cell fraction (not recorded which). V usage is TRBV5-1 and J usage is TRBJ2-1, with D unclear. The CDR3 sequence is CASSSDTSFSYNEQFF. The CDR3 DNA follows: TGCGCCAGCAGCAGTGACACCAGTTTTTCCTACAATGAGCAGTTCTTC.